The T cell receptor beta chain described here comes from a study of blood T cell repertoires in COVID-19. Original methodology: Scientists estimated how many nucleated cells there were by amplifying reference gene primers. Assay used: immunoSEQ multiplex PCR; TCRdb lists only in-frame clones, some missing. V, J and clone size are taken as reported in that table, and D and trimming were inferred from the DNA itself. The sample includes under 200,000 clones, approximately 90% of them seen just once. CDR1 is LGHNA and CDR2 is YSLEER in the germline V gene. The CDR3 is 13 residues long. V gave up 0 bases and J gave up 12 bases; unmatched junction bases: 8.

This receptor was obtained from a man in his late teens or twenties with COVID-19, enrolled during active disease. The rearrangement links TRBV4-3 to TRBJ2-7; TRBD1 aligns across 7 bases. The sample was peripheral blood. The CDR3 coding sequence is TGCGCCAGCAGCCAAGAGATGGACAGGCCACGGTACTTC. Translated: CASSQEMDRPRYF.